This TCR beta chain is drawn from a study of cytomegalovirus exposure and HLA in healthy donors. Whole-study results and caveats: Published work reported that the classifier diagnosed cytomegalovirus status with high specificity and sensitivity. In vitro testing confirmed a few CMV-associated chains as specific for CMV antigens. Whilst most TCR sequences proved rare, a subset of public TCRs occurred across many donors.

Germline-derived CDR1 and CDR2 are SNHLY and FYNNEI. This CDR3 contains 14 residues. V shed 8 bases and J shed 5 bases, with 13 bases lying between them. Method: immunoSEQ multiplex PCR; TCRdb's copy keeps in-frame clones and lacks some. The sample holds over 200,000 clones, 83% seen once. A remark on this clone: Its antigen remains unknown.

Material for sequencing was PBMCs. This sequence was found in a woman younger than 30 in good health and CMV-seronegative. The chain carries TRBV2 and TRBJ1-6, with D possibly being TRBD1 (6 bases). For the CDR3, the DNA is TGTGCCAGCCGAAGGGGGAGGAATAATTCACCCCTCCACTTT. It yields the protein CASRRGRNNSPLHF.